The 25 T cell receptor beta chains listed next were all sequenced from one sample in a study of memory CD4+ T cells and cytomegalovirus serostatus. The sort gate was single viable CD3+CD4+CD8-CD45RO+ cells for memory CD4+ T cells. Profiling relied on immunoSEQ multiplex PCR, and the TCRdb table lists in-frame clones only, not all of them. The table lists approximately 41,000 clones, about three quarters of them singletons. Input material: memory CD4+ T cells from blood. The receptors here all came from an adult in good health and CMV-seronegative.

The chain recombines TRBV7-2 with TRBJ1-3; 8 bases are shared with TRBD1. The CDR3 is 16 amino acids. Germline V gene data show CDR1 as SGHTA and CDR2 as FQGNSA. V lost 5 bases, J lost 4 bases, and 10 bases stayed unmatched. The CDR3 sequence: CASSLHRQGWGNTIYF. CDR3 nucleotide sequence: TGTGCCAGCAGCCTCCATCGACAGGGGTGGGGAAACACCATATATTTT.

This chain connects TRBV11-3 to TRBJ2-3; D tentatively reads TRBD1 or TRBD2 (5 bases each). Germline V lookup: CDR1 SGHNT, CDR2 YENEEA. Trimming cost V 1 base and J 6 bases, with 11 bases left between them. The CDR3 sequence is 14 residues long. The CDR3 nucleotides are TGTGCCAGCAGCTTAGGTTCCGGGGCCGATACGCAGTATTTT. Residues: CASSLGSGADTQYF. Full variable domain (remainder filled in from reference TRBV11-3 and TRBJ2-3): EAGVVQSPRYKIIEKKQPVAFWCNPISGHNTLYWYLQNLGQGPELLIRYENEEAVDDSQLPKDRFSAERLKGVDSTLKIQPAELGDSAVYLCASSLGSGADTQYFGPGTRLTVL.

A few counts support this clone. This chain joins TRBV30 and TRBJ1-1, with a tentative D call TRBD1 (6 bases). Germline loops: CDR1 GTSNPN, CDR2 SVGIG (reference sequence). This CDR3 contains 11 residues. V lost 8 bases to trimming and J lost 6 bases, with 13 bases between them. The CDR3 loop reads CARGGGAEAFF. The CDR3 DNA follows: TGTGCCCGAGGGGGGGGCGCTGAAGCTTTCTTT. The whole variable domain, remainder taken from reference TRBV30 and TRBJ1-1, is SQTIHQWPATLVQPVGSPLSLECTVEGTSNPNLYWYRQAAGRGLQLLFYSVGIGQISSEVPQNLSASRPQDRQFILSSKKLLLSDSGFYLCARGGGAEAFFGQGTRLTVV.

The chain employs TRBV28 and TRBJ2-3; 8 bases are shared with TRBD1. CDR1 is MDHEN and CDR2 is SYDVKM in the germline V gene. CDR3 length: 16 amino acids. V lost 8 bases and J lost 2; bases outside the gene matches: 12. The CDR3, as DNA: TGTGCCAGCGGTACCAGGGGGCGGGCGACCACAGATACGCAGTATTTT. This sequence encodes CASGTRGRATTDTQYF.

The chain recombines TRBV25-1 with TRBJ2-3; D tentatively reads TRBD1 or TRBD2 (5 bases each). V was trimmed by 6 bases and J by 2 bases, leaving 12 bases between them. Germline loops: CDR1 MGHDK, CDR2 SYGVNS. The CDR3 length is 14 residues. The CDR3 DNA follows: TGTGCCAGCAGCCACGGGGCGGCCACAGATACGCAGTATTTT. It is translated as CASSHGAATDTQYF.

The chain couples TRBV25-1 to TRBJ1-1; D might be TRBD1 (5 bases). From germline, CDR1 is MGHDK and CDR2 SYGVNS. The CDR3 consists of 17 residues. V was shortened by 5 bases and J by 0 bases, with 19 bases between the two germline ends. CDR3 in amino acids: CASSPPGFAGLNTEAFF. CDR3 DNA: TGTGCCAGCAGTCCTCCCGGATTTGCAGGGCTGAACACTGAAGCTTTCTTT.

CDR3 sequence (DNA): TGCGCCAGCAGCCGGGGGGACGGGGGAGCGGGACTCACAGATACGCAGTATTTT. Protein sequence: CASSRGDGGAGLTDTQYF. This sequence joins TRBV4-1 and TRBJ2-3; 7 bases align to TRBD2. With V trimmed by 4 bases and J by 2 bases, 15 bases remained unmatched. The CDR3 has 18 amino acids. Germline V lookup: CDR1 MGHRA, CDR2 YSYEKL.

The J gene is TRBJ2-5, the V gene TRBV7-8; tentative D call: TRBD2 (6 bases). The CDR3 runs to 17 residues. The ends were cut back, 1 base at V and 5 bases at J, with 20 bases in the middle. The germline gives CDR1 SGHVS, CDR2 FQNEAQ. CDR3 residues: CASSLVRFGGRGETQYF. CDR3 nucleotides: TGTGCCAGCAGCTTAGTCAGGTTTGGCGGACGGGGGGAGACCCAGTACTTC. The complete variable domain, with remaining parts taken from reference TRBV7-8 and TRBJ2-5, reads GAGVSQSPRYKVAKRGQDVALRCDPISGHVSLFWYQQALGQGPEFLTYFQNEAQLDKSGLPSDRFFAERPEGSVSTLKIQRTQQEDSAVYLCASSLVRFGGRGETQYFGPGTRLLVL.

The gene calls are TRBV2 and TRBJ2-5, with D perhaps matching TRBD1 (6 bases). With the DNA end fitting TRBJ2-7 better, the J assignment may be wrong. CDR3 size: 14 residues. The germline gives CDR1 SNHLY, CDR2 FYNNEI. CDR3 in amino acids: CASSEEGGPYEQYF. The DNA of the CDR3 is TGTGCCAGCAGTGAAGAAGGGGGTCCCTACGAGCAGTACTTC.

This sequence joins TRBV14 and TRBJ1-3; the D is unclear. Germline V lookup: CDR1 SGHDN, CDR2 FVKESK. The CDR3 spans 15 residues. Between the trimmed V and J ends, which lost 4 bases and 5 bases, there was a span of 15 bases. CDR3 in amino acids: CASSPLSLDRNTIYF. CDR3 bases: TGTGCCAGCAGCCCCCTCAGTCTGGACCGAAACACCATATATTTT.

This chain links TRBV7-2 with TRBJ1-2; 9 nucleotides agree with TRBD1. Germline CDR1 SGHTA, CDR2 FQGNSA. The junction had 2 bases not matched to a gene; V was cut back by 3 bases and J by 3 bases. This CDR3 contains 14 residues. CDR3 sequence (DNA): TGTGCCAGCAGCTTCCGGACAGGGGACTATGGCTACACCTTC. Protein sequence: CASSFRTGDYGYTF.

The V call is TRBV30, the J call TRBJ2-5; either TRBD1 or TRBD2 may fit D (6 bases each). Germline V gene sequence: CDR1 GTSNPN, CDR2 SVGIG (reference sequence). This CDR3 has 15 residues. With 0 bases removed from V and 2 bases from J, the gap between germline ends came to 13 bases. CDR3 coding DNA: TGTGCCTGGAGTGTAACGAGGGGGGTTCAAGAGACCCAGTACTTC. Residues: CAWSVTRGVQETQYF.

The chain is built from TRBV30 and TRBJ1-2; the D gene is possibly TRBD1 (6 bases). Germline-derived CDR1 and CDR2 are GTSNPN and SVGIG (reference sequence). This CDR3 has 13 residues. V lost 3 bases and J lost 8, with 16 bases in between. CDR3 DNA: TGTGCCTGGAGCGGGCTAACGGGGGCCGGCTACACCTTC. As protein: CAWSGLTGAGYTF. Variable domain in full (rest from reference TRBV30 and TRBJ1-2): SQTIHQWPATLVQPVGSPLSLECTVEGTSNPNLYWYRQAAGRGLQLLFYSVGIGQISSEVPQNLSASRPQDRQFILSSKKLLLSDSGFYLCAWSGLTGAGYTFGSGTRLTVV.

The genes are TRBV6-6 and TRBJ2-1; D gene unclear. With 6 bases removed from V and 4 bases from J, the gap between germline ends came to 10 bases. Germline-derived CDR1 and CDR2 are MNHNY and SVGAGI (reference sequence). The CDR3 consists of 13 residues. The CDR3 reads CASSPVGYNEQFF. Here the CDR3 DNA reads TGTGCCAGCAGCCCCGTGGGGTACAATGAGCAGTTCTTC.

This clone came up once. This sequence joins TRBV7-3 and TRBJ1-1, with D possibly matching TRBD1 (6 bases). Looked up from germline, CDR1 is SGHTA and CDR2 is FQGTGA. The CDR3 is 14 amino acids. V was shortened by 4 bases and J by 10 bases, with 19 bases between the two germline ends. The DNA of the CDR3 is TGTGCCAGCAGCTCAGGGCCAACCGACAGGAGAGCTTTCTTT. Its translation: CASSSGPTDRRAFF.

The rearrangement joins TRBV7-8 to TRBJ2-1, with TRBD2 identical over 7 bases. The CDR3 runs 13 residues. V gave up 4 bases and J gave up 7 bases; unmatched junction bases: 4. Germline loops: CDR1 SGHVS, CDR2 FQNEAQ. This CDR3 reads CASSSGRLNEQFF. The CDR3 bases are TGTGCCAGCAGCTCCGGGAGGTTAAATGAGCAGTTCTTC. Looking up the rest from reference TRBV7-8 and TRBJ2-1 gives the full variable domain: GAGVSQSPRYKVAKRGQDVALRCDPISGHVSLFWYQQALGQGPEFLTYFQNEAQLDKSGLPSDRFFAERPEGSVSTLKIQRTQQEDSAVYLCASSSGRLNEQFFGPGTRLTVL.

This sequence joins TRBV7-2 and TRBJ1-5; no reliable D call. The V end lost 1 base, the J end lost 7 bases, and 8 bases lay between the germline ends. The CDR3 has 13 residues. Germline CDR1 reads SGHTA; CDR2 reads FQGNSA. CDR3 region: CASSLDQGQPQHF. The CDR3 nucleotides are TGTGCCAGCAGCTTAGATCAAGGGCAGCCCCAGCATTTT.

CDR3 nucleotide sequence: TGTGCCAGCAGTTCGTATAGGCAGCCCCAGCATTTT. Translating it yields CASSSYRQPQHF. The chain combines TRBV28 with TRBJ1-5; D is undetermined. This CDR3 region has 12 residues. The ends were cut back, 4 bases at V and 7 bases at J, with 8 bases in the middle. Per germline, CDR1 MDHEN and CDR2 SYDVKM.

The chain is built from TRBV5-1 and TRBJ2-4, with a weak D call TRBD2 (5 bases). V shed 4 bases and J shed 9 bases, with 14 bases lying between them. CDR3 length equals 13 residues. Germline values: CDR1 SGHRS, CDR2 YFSETQ. CDR3 nucleotides: TGCGCCAGCAGCGTTCGGAGAGGGCGCATTCAGTACTTC. The encoded protein is CASSVRRGRIQYF.

This clone came up a few times. This rearrangement joins TRBV28 to TRBJ2-2; D unresolved. Between the trimmed V and J ends, which lost 6 bases and 3 bases, there was a span of 8 bases. The germline CDR1 and CDR2 sequences are MDHEN and SYDVKM. This CDR3 is 13 amino acids long. The CDR3 bases are TGTGCCAGCAGCCCCCTTCACACCGGGGAGCTGTTTTTT. Translating gives CASSPLHTGELFF. Full variable domain (outside the CDR3, taken from reference TRBV28 and TRBJ2-2): DVKVTQSSRYLVKRTGEKVFLECVQDMDHENMFWYRQDPGLGLRLIYFSYDVKMKEKGDIPEGYSVSREKKERFSLILESASTNQTSMYLCASSPLHTGELFFGEGSRLTVL.

The genes are TRBV11-2 and TRBJ2-2, with no clear D. Per the germline V gene, CDR1 is SGHAT and CDR2 is FQNNGV. The CDR3 loop spans 13 amino acids. The V end was cut by 3 bases, the J end by 6 bases, with 8 bases between. CDR3 sequence reads: CASSFDFPGELFF. The CDR3 DNA reads as TGTGCCAGCAGCTTCGACTTTCCCGGGGAGCTGTTTTTT.

The V gene is TRBV29-1, the J gene TRBJ2-3; TRBD2 matches at 10 bases. In germline, CDR1 is SQVTM, CDR2 ANQGSEA. J lost 0 bases, V lost 3 bases, and 3 bases had no gene match. The CDR3 totals 15 residues. As DNA, the CDR3 is TGCAGCGTTGAGACTAGCGGGCCTAGCACAGATACGCAGTATTTT. Its protein is CSVETSGPSTDTQYF.

There are a few counts of this clone. The chain is built from TRBV4-3 and TRBJ2-3; 8 positions agree with TRBD2. Germline loops: CDR1 LGHNA, CDR2 YSLEER. Trimming at V came to 1 base and at J to 5 bases, leaving 8 bases not matched to a gene. The CDR3 has 16 amino acids. CDR3 DNA: TGCGCCAGCAGCCAAGGGACAGCGGGAGTGGTAGATACGCAGTATTTT. Translation gives CASSQGTAGVVDTQYF.

The V and J genes are TRBV7-2 and TRBJ2-7, with 9 bases aligning to TRBD1. J was trimmed by 6 bases and V by 1 base; bases with no gene match: 10. CDR1 is SGHTA and CDR2 is FQGNSA in the germline V gene. The CDR3 extends over 16 amino acids. Written as DNA, the CDR3 is TGTGCCAGCAGCTTAGGGCCGGGACAGGGCAAAGGCGAGCAGTACTTC. Residues: CASSLGPGQGKGEQYF.

Only one count was recorded for this clone. The V gene is TRBV18, the J gene TRBJ2-5; 9 bases match TRBD2. J was trimmed by 3 bases and V by 0 bases; bases with no gene match: 2. CDR1 KGHSH and CDR2 LQKENI come from the germline V gene. CDR3 length equals 15 residues. The CDR3 DNA follows: TGTGCCAGCTCACCACCGGGACTAGCAGAAGAGACCCAGTACTTC. It specifies CASSPPGLAEETQYF.